This T cell receptor (beta chain) was documented in a study of early stage breast cancer tumors. TCRdb's table, derived via immunoSEQ multiplex PCR, lists solely in-frame clones and lacks some. The sample gives 25,000 to 35,000 clones, approximately 54% of which show up once; approximately 8% is in the top ten. This clone was seen a single time. The V and J ends lost 4 bases and 5 bases, in that order; junction bases with no gene match: 3. The CDR3 contains 14 residues. Germline lookup yields CDR1 SGHRS and CDR2 YFSETQ. Sequenced: breast tumor tissue. This clonotype was sampled from a person between 45 and 65 years old with breast cancer. V gene TRBV5-1 combines with J gene TRBJ1-4, with TRBD1 matching 9 bases. The CDR3: CASSTGTGNEKLFF. Written as DNA, the CDR3 is TGCGCCAGCAGCACCGGGACAGGGAATGAAAAACTGTTTTTT.